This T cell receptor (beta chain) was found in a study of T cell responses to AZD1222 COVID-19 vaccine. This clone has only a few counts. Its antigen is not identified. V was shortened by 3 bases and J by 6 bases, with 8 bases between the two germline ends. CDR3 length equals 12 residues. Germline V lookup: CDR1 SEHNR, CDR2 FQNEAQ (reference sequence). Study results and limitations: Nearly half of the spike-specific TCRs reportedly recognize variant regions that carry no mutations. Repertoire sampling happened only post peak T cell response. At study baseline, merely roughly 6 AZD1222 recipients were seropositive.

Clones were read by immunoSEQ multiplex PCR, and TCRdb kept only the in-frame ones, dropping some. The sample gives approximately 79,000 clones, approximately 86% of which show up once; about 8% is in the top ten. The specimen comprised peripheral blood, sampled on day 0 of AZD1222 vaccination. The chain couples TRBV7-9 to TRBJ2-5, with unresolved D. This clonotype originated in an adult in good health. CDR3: CASSFPAQTQYF. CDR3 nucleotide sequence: TGTGCCAGCAGCTTTCCGGCCCAGACCCAGTACTTC.